The rows below give T cell receptor beta chains drawn from one sample of a study of T-cell memory formation after mild COVID-19. MiXCR, applied by TCRdb to the 5' RACE reads, yields one record per CDR3 protein. This sample has 180,000 or so distinct CDR3 sequences; 11% occur once, and the top ten carry 3.5% to 4.5%. Sample: PBMCs or a T cell subset sorted from them (not recorded which). The receptors come from a man aged 18 to 29 who had mild COVID-19 (a few samples of this study predate the infection). Cell type and time point are not known. Both conserved end residues are part of each CDR3. D genes are given only for firm matches. Clone size appears in some rows only: once, few, many, or a class for an expanded clone.

CDR3nt,CDR3aa,v_gene,abundance,d_gene,j_gene
TGCAGTGCTGAGGGACTGGGAGATACGCAGTATTTT,CSAEGLGDTQYF,TRBV20-1,NA,NA,TRBJ2-3
TGTGCCGAGACAGGGGACGGCTATGGCTACACCTTC,CAETGDGYGYTF,TRBV28,NA,TRBD1,TRBJ1-2
TGTGCCAGCAGCGTACGTGGGAATTCACCCCTCCACTTT,CASSVRGNSPLHF,TRBV9,NA,NA,TRBJ1-6
TGTGCCAGCAGCTTAGGGTCCGGGACAGGGAGCCATGGCTACACCTTC,CASSLGSGTGSHGYTF,TRBV7-2,few,TRBD1,TRBJ1-2
TGTGCCAGCAGTTTGCGGGGTGGAGGGAACACTGAAGCTTTCTTT,CASSLRGGGNTEAFF,TRBV28,NA,NA,TRBJ1-1
TGTGCCAGCAGTTTCAACGGACACCCCAACTATGGCTACACCTTC,CASSFNGHPNYGYTF,TRBV27,few,NA,TRBJ1-2
TGTGCCAGCAGCCATTCCTGGGATGACGTTGGCTACACCTTC,CASSHSWDDVGYTF,TRBV3-1,many,NA,TRBJ1-2
TGTGCCAGCAGTTTTCGTACTGGGGGTCAGCCCCAGCATTTT,CASSFRTGGQPQHF,TRBV12-3/TRBV12-4,few,NA,TRBJ1-5
TGCAGTGCTAGAGGGGGTAGGGAGACCCAGTACTTC,CSARGGRETQYF,TRBV20-1,NA,NA,TRBJ2-5
TGTGCCAGCGCTCTCGGGGGGGGGACAGATACGCAGTATTTT,CASALGGGTDTQYF,TRBV12-3/TRBV12-4,many,TRBD2,TRBJ2-3
TGTGCCAGCAGAACCGCGCCGGGGGCGGTGGGCCAGCCCCAGCATTTT,CASRTAPGAVGQPQHF,TRBV28,NA,NA,TRBJ1-5
TGCGCCAGCAGCCAAGTGAAGGGGGTGGGCCAGTACTTC,CASSQVKGVGQYF,TRBV4-1,NA,NA,TRBJ2-5
TGCGCCAGCAGTCAGGGGGGACAGGGGTTTTACACTGAAGCTTTCTTT,CASSQGGQGFYTEAFF,TRBV23-1,NA,TRBD1,TRBJ1-1
TGTGCCAGCAGCCTCTCGGACCTCTCTGGCTACACCTTC,CASSLSDLSGYTF,TRBV3-1,NA,NA,TRBJ1-2
TGTGCCAGCTCCCCAGGGTTTACAGATACGCAGTATTTT,CASSPGFTDTQYF,TRBV18,NA,NA,TRBJ2-3
TGTGCCAGCAGCTACGGGGGGGCCGCCTACAATGAGCAGTTCTTC,CASSYGGAAYNEQFF,TRBV7-6,many,TRBD2,TRBJ2-1
TGTGCCAGCAGCCTCGGGGTCGGTGGGGATGAGCAGTTCTTC,CASSLGVGGDEQFF,TRBV9,NA,NA,TRBJ2-1
TGTGCCAGCAGCCTACCCGGGGAAGAGACCCAGTACTTC,CASSLPGEETQYF,TRBV7-8,many,NA,TRBJ2-5
TGTGCCAGCAGCTTGGGTAGCGGGGCTAAGGCAGATACGCAGTATTTT,CASSLGSGAKADTQYF,TRBV11-2,few,TRBD2,TRBJ2-3
TGTGCCAGCAGCGTAGTATCGGGGGTGGAGCAGTTCTTC,CASSVVSGVEQFF,TRBV9,few,NA,TRBJ2-1
TGTGCCAGCAGTTTTCGGACGGTCTATAGCAATCAGCCCCAGCATTTT,CASSFRTVYSNQPQHF,TRBV28,NA,NA,TRBJ1-5
TGTGCCAGCAAGGTGGGGGGCATATTGGAGCAGTTCTTC,CASKVGGILEQFF,TRBV2,NA,NA,TRBJ2-1
TGCAGTGCTACGGACAGGGTGAACACTGAAGCTTTCTTT,CSATDRVNTEAFF,TRBV20-1,NA,TRBD1,TRBJ1-1
TGCGCCAGCAGCCCTACCCCTAACTATGGCTACACCTTC,CASSPTPNYGYTF,TRBV5-1,NA,NA,TRBJ1-2
TGTGCCTGGAGTGTACAAGGTTATGGCTACACCTTC,CAWSVQGYGYTF,TRBV30,NA,NA,TRBJ1-2
TGCGCCAGCCGGACTAGCGGGTCCGCGAACACCGGGGAGCTGTTTTTT,CASRTSGSANTGELFF,TRBV10-2,NA,TRBD2,TRBJ2-2
TGCGCCAGCAGCTTGGGGACAGTACTGCAAGAGACCCAGTACTTC,CASSLGTVLQETQYF,TRBV5-1,NA,NA,TRBJ2-5
TGCGCCAGCAGCTTGGGACTCCGGGACTCCGGAGGAATTCAGTACTTC,CASSLGLRDSGGIQYF,TRBV5-1,NA,NA,TRBJ2-4
TGCAGTGCGAGACTCGGGGGCTACACCTTC,CSARLGGYTF,TRBV20-1,NA,NA,TRBJ1-2
TGTGCCAGCAGTTACTCGGACAGGGCCCAGCCCCAGCATTTT,CASSYSDRAQPQHF,TRBV6-6,many,TRBD1,TRBJ1-5
TGTGCCAGCAGTCAACTCCGTGGGAGTTGGGGCACTGAAGCTTTCTTT,CASSQLRGSWGTEAFF,TRBV5-6,few,NA,TRBJ1-1
TGTGCCAGCACGAGGACGGATTCACCCCTCCACTTT,CASTRTDSPLHF,TRBV12-3/TRBV12-4,few,NA,TRBJ1-6
TGTGCCAGCAGCTTAATCGACCGCGGGCGGCCCCAAGAGACCCAGTACTTC,CASSLIDRGRPQETQYF,TRBV7-2,many,NA,TRBJ2-5
TGTGCCAGCAGCCAAGAAGGTTGGGGGCAGAGCTCCTACGAGCAGTACTTC,CASSQEGWGQSSYEQYF,TRBV4-2,many,NA,TRBJ2-7
TGTGCCAGCAGCTTAGTCGGCGGGGGCAATCAGCCCCAGCATTTT,CASSLVGGGNQPQHF,TRBV7-2,medium-sized,NA,TRBJ1-5
TGTGCCAGCAGTTACTTGGGACGAGACTATGGCTACACCTTC,CASSYLGRDYGYTF,TRBV6-5,NA,NA,TRBJ1-2
TGTGCCAGCAGCTTCGCGCTTACTAGCGGGGCCGGCCATGAGCAGTTCTTC,CASSFALTSGAGHEQFF,TRBV7-3,many,TRBD2,TRBJ2-1
TGTGCCAGCAGCCAAGATGGGCAGTTCAATCAGCCCCAGCATTTT,CASSQDGQFNQPQHF,TRBV4-2,NA,NA,TRBJ1-5
TGTGCCAGCAGTTACCCCGCTATAGCCAAAAACATTCAGTACTTC,CASSYPAIAKNIQYF,TRBV6-6,NA,NA,TRBJ2-4
TGCGCCAGCAGCCAAGGTCGTCAGAATGAGCAGTTCTTC,CASSQGRQNEQFF,TRBV4-1,once,NA,TRBJ2-1
TGTGCCAGCAGACCGTCCGGGTCCGGTTTCGAGCAGTTCTTC,CASRPSGSGFEQFF,TRBV7-6,NA,NA,TRBJ2-1